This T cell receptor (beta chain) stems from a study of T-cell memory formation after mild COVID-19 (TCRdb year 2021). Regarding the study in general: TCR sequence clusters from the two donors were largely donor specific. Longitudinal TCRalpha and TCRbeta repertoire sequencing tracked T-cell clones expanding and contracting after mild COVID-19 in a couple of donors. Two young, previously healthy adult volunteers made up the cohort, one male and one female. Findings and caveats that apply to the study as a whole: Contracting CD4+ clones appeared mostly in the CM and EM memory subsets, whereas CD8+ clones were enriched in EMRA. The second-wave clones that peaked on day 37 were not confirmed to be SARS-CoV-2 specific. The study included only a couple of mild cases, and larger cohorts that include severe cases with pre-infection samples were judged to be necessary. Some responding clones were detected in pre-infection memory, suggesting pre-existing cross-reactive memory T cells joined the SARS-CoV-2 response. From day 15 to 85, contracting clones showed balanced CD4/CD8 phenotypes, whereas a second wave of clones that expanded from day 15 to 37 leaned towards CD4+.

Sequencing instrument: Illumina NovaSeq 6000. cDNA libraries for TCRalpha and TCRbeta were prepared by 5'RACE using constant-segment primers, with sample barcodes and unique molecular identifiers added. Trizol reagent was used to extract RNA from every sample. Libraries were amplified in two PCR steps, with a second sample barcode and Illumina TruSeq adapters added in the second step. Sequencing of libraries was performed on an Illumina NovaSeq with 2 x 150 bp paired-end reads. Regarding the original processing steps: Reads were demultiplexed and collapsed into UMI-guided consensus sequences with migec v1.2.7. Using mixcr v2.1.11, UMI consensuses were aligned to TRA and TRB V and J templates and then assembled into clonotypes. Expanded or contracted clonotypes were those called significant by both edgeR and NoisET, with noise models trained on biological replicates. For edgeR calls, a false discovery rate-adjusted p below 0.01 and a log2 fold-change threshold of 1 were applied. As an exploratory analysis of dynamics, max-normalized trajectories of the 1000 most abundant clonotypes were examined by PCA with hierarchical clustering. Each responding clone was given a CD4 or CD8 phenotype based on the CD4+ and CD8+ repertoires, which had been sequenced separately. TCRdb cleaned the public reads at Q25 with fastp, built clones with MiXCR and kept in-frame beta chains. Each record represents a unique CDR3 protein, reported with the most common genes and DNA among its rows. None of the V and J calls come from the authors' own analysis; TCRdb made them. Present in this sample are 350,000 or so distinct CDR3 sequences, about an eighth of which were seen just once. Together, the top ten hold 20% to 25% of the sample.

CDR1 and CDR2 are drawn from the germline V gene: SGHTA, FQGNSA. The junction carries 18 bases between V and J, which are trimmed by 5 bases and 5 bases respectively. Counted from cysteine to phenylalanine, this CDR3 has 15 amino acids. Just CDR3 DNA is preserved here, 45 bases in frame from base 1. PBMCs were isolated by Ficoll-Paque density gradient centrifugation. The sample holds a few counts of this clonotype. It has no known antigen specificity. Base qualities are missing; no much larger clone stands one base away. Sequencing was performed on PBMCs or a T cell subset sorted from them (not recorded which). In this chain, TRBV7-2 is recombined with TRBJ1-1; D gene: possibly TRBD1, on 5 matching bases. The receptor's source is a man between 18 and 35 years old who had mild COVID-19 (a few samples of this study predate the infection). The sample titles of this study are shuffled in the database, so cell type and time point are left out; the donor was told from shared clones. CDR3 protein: CASSPRGASGTEAFF. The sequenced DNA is TGTGCCAGCAGCCCCCGGGGCGCTTCGGGGACTGAAGCTTTCTTT.